One and the same sample provided the 26 T cell receptor beta chains below, sequenced in a study of cytomegalovirus exposure and HLA in healthy donors. PCR involved 60 Vbeta and 13 Jbeta primers. The method was immunoSEQ multiplex PCR; TCRdb's version includes in-frame clones alone and lacks a portion of them. The profile shows 150,000 or so clones, about 75% of them singletons. Specimen: PBMCs. These receptor sequences come from a man between 18 and 35 years old in good health and CMV-seropositive.

The rearrangement uses TRBV19 and TRBJ2-7, with TRBD2 matching over 14 bases. Germline CDR1 reads LNHDA; CDR2 reads SQIVND (reference sequence). The V and J ends lost 7 bases and 3 bases, in that order; junction bases with no gene match: 2. The CDR3 is 14 amino acids. DNA of the CDR3: TGTGCCAGTATGGGACTAGCGGGAGACTACGAGCAGTACTTC. Protein product: CASMGLAGDYEQYF.

The V and J genes are TRBV27 and TRBJ2-3; a possible D gene is TRBD1 (5 bases). Trimming shortened V by 2 bases and J by 4 bases, and 10 bases separated the two germline ends. Germline V CDR1 and CDR2: MNHEY, SMNVEV (reference sequence). CDR3 length equals 14 residues. The CDR3 protein is CASSLGALADTQYF. As DNA, the CDR3 is TGTGCCAGCAGTTTAGGGGCCCTCGCAGATACGCAGTATTTT.

The V gene is TRBV5-5, the J gene TRBJ2-7; D might be TRBD2 (6 bases). There are 15 residues in the CDR3. The V and J ends lost 4 bases and 5 bases respectively, with 19 bases between them. Germline V CDR1 and CDR2: SGHKS, YYEKEE (reference sequence). The CDR3 nucleotides read TGTGCCAGCAGCCTTCAGACTAGAGGCTTAGACGAGCAGTACTTC. This encodes CASSLQTRGLDEQYF. The complete variable domain, with remaining parts taken from reference TRBV5-5 and TRBJ2-7, reads DAGVTQSPTHLIKTRGQQVTLRCSPISGHKSVSWYQQVLGQGPQFIFQYYEKEERGRGNFPDRFSARQFPNYSSELNVNALLLGDSALYLCASSLQTRGLDEQYFGPGTRLTVT.

The genes are TRBV18 and TRBJ1-6; 10 bases are a match to TRBD1. The germline V gene encodes CDR1 KGHSH and CDR2 LQKENI. This CDR3 comprises 15 residues. V lost 3 bases to trimming and J lost 7 bases; unmatched junction nucleotides: 3. The CDR3 is CASSPWDRGNSPLHF. CDR3 bases: TGTGCCAGCTCACCCTGGGACAGGGGAAATTCACCCCTCCACTTT.

This chain connects TRBV9 to TRBJ2-1, with unresolved D. The CDR3 totals 14 residues. Germline V lookup: CDR1 SGDLS, CDR2 YYNGEE. The V end lost 4 bases, the J end lost 6 bases, and 14 bases lay between the germline ends. CDR3 coding DNA: TGTGCCAGCAGCTTACGACAATCGGCCAATGAGCAGTTCTTC. This encodes CASSLRQSANEQFF.

The table lists this clone with a few counts. The CDR3 region has the DNA TGTGCCTGGATCAGGGAGGTGACCCAGTACTTC. This codes for CAWIREVTQYF. This chain joins TRBV30 and TRBJ2-5; the D gene is possibly TRBD2 (6 bases). Germline V CDR1 and CDR2: GTSNPN, SVGIG (reference sequence). The CDR3 consists of 11 residues. The V and J ends lost 4 bases and 7 bases respectively, with 10 bases between them.

The chain uses TRBV30 and TRBJ1-1; D unclear. The CDR3 contains 13 residues. Trimming took off 1 base at V and 3 bases at J, with 9 bases between the two ends. Germline CDR1 reads GTSNPN; CDR2 reads SVGIG (reference sequence). CDR3 sequence: CAWSEIGDTEAFF. The CDR3 region has the DNA TGTGCCTGGAGTGAGATCGGGGACACTGAAGCTTTCTTT.

The V gene is TRBV14, the J gene TRBJ1-1; D unclear. Germline V CDR1 and CDR2: SGHDN, FVKESK. V was pared by 1 base and J by 6 bases, with 15 bases between. The CDR3 totals 15 residues. CDR3 in amino acids: CASSQGEGGRPEAFF. CDR3 nucleotides: TGTGCCAGCAGCCAAGGAGAGGGAGGGAGACCTGAAGCTTTCTTT.

This clone was recorded a few times. The chain recombines TRBV12-2 with TRBJ2-3; the DNA was not used to check the table's D call, TRBD2. TRBV12-2 is a documented pseudogene. The CDR3 contains 12 residues. The CDR3 DNA reads TGTGCCCTCGAATCGGGAACAGATACGCAGTATTTT. Amino acids: CALESGTDTQYF.

This clone was counted between two and nine times. This chain's CDR3 is CASSLQIDTEAFF. The CDR3 DNA follows: TGCGCCAGCAGCTTACAGATAGACACTGAAGCTTTCTTT. V and J are TRBV5-1 and TRBJ1-1; D unclear. The germline gives CDR1 SGHRS, CDR2 YFSETQ. The CDR3 consists of 13 residues. With 2 bases removed from V and 3 bases from J, the gap between germline ends came to 8 bases.

The genes are TRBV10-3 and TRBJ2-3; 14 bases line up with TRBD2. The germline CDR1 and CDR2 sequences are ENHRY and SYGVKD. The length of the CDR3 is 18 residues. Trimming removed 8 bases from V and 0 bases from J; junction bases left unmatched: 10. The CDR3 coding sequence is TGTGCCATCGGGACTAGCGGGAGTACGACTTCTAGCACAGATACGCAGTATTTT. Its translation: CAIGTSGSTTSSTDTQYF.

V usage is TRBV28 and J usage is TRBJ1-1; TRBD1 is a possible D gene (5 bases). V lost 3 bases and J 5 bases, leaving 13 bases between the germline ends. CDR1 MDHEN and CDR2 SYDVKM come from the germline V gene. The CDR3 covers 14 residues. The CDR3 spells CASSFPPGYTEAFF. CDR3 nucleotide sequence: TGTGCCAGCAGTTTTCCCCCAGGGTATACTGAAGCTTTCTTT.

The V call is TRBV2, the J call TRBJ2-1; 8 nucleotides agree with TRBD2. This CDR3 is 19 amino acids long. The J segment lost 4 bases and the V segment lost 4 bases, leaving 18 bases of the junction unmatched. CDR1 SNHLY and CDR2 FYNNEI come from the germline V gene. The CDR3 loop reads CASSVRPSSGGIKYNEQFF. For the CDR3, the DNA is TGTGCCAGCAGTGTCCGTCCGTCCTCGGGGGGGATTAAATACAATGAGCAGTTCTTC.

This sequence joins TRBV28 and TRBJ1-2, with D unresolved. Germline V gene data show CDR1 as MDHEN and CDR2 as SYDVKM. The CDR3 covers 13 residues. V was trimmed by 2 bases and J by 8 bases, leaving 12 bases between them. CDR3 amino acids: CASSLRLFRGYTF. CDR3 nucleotide sequence: TGTGCCAGCAGTTTACGCCTATTCCGAGGCTACACCTTC.

This chain's CDR3 is CASSGAGIYEQYF. The CDR3 DNA reads as TGTGCCAGCAGTGGGGCGGGAATATACGAGCAGTACTTC. The rearrangement joins TRBV7-9 to TRBJ2-7; D possibly corresponds to TRBD2 (6 bases). V was clipped by 6 bases and J by 4 bases, with 13 bases between them. CDR3 size: 13 residues. Germline CDR1 reads SEHNR; CDR2 reads FQNEAQ (reference sequence).

V usage is TRBV28 and J usage is TRBJ1-5, with TRBD1 as a possible D gene (5 bases). The CDR3 extends over 14 amino acids. The V and J ends lost 2 bases and 7 bases respectively, with 12 bases between them. Germline CDR1 MDHEN, CDR2 SYDVKM. The DNA for the CDR3 is TGTGCCAGCAGTTTAGTTCAGGGTTACCAGCCCCAGCATTTT. It codes for CASSLVQGYQPQHF.

The genes are TRBV12-5 and TRBJ2-7, with TRBD2 matching over 11 bases. In germline, CDR1 is LGHNT, CDR2 FRNRAP. J lost 6 bases, V lost 2 bases, and 12 bases had no gene match. The CDR3 sequence is 17 residues long. CDR3 nucleotide sequence: TGTGCTAGTGGTTTGTACCAAATAGCGGGAGGGCCGGGCGAGCAGTACTTC. Amino acids: CASGLYQIAGGPGEQYF. The variable domain in full, with the rest retrieved from reference TRBV12-5 and TRBJ2-7, is DARVTQTPRHKVTEMGQEVTMRCQPILGHNTVFWYRQTMMQGLELLAYFRNRAPLDDSGMPKDRFSAEMPDATLATLKIQPSEPRDSAVYFCASGLYQIAGGPGEQYFGPGTRLTVT.

The CDR3 loop reads CASSLVGIETQYF. DNA of the CDR3: TGTGCCAGCAGCTTAGTCGGGATAGAGACCCAGTACTTC. The chain carries TRBV7-9 and TRBJ2-5; tentatively, D is TRBD2 (5 bases). The germline CDR1 and CDR2 sequences are SEHNR and FQNEAQ (reference sequence). This CDR3 contains 13 residues. V was trimmed by 1 base and J by 4 bases, leaving 7 bases between them.

This clone was seen a handful of times. The chain combines TRBV28 with TRBJ1-4, with D hard to call. The CDR3 is made up of 16 amino acids. Trimming removed 6 bases at V and 0 bases at J, with 14 bases between. The germline V gene encodes CDR1 MDHEN and CDR2 SYDVKM. The CDR3 spells CASSPPGPATNEKLFF. CDR3 in DNA: TGTGCCAGCAGCCCCCCTGGGCCGGCAACTAATGAAAAACTGTTTTTT.

The V and J genes are TRBV7-9 and TRBJ2-1; 8 bases are shared with TRBD1. V lost 5 bases, J lost 2 bases, and 5 bases stayed unmatched. Germline loops: CDR1 SEHNR, CDR2 FQNEAQ (reference sequence). The CDR3 runs to 15 residues. CDR3 loop: CASSARDRPYNEQFF. Written as DNA, the CDR3 is TGTGCCAGCAGCGCCCGGGACAGGCCCTACAATGAGCAGTTCTTC.

The rearrangement uses TRBV13 and TRBJ2-3; 11 bases match TRBD2. Trimming removed 4 bases from V and 0 bases from J; junction bases left unmatched: 15. Germline assignment: CDR1 PRHDT and CDR2 FYEKMQ (reference sequence). The CDR3 runs to 20 residues. CDR3 region: CASSSLQGALAGASTDTQYF. DNA of the CDR3: TGTGCCAGCAGCTCTCTACAGGGGGCACTAGCGGGAGCTAGCACAGATACGCAGTATTTT.

The sample holds a few counts of this clone. The V and J genes are TRBV6-1 and TRBJ2-3; D is perhaps TRBD2 (6 bases). The ends were cut back, 0 bases at V and 5 bases at J, with 9 bases in the middle. Germline values: CDR1 MNHNS, CDR2 SASEGT. The CDR3 has 14 residues. The CDR3 bases are TGTGCCAGCAGTGAAGCGGGGGGTGTAGATACGCAGTATTTT. Translating it yields CASSEAGGVDTQYF.

The V and J genes are TRBV9 and TRBJ1-2, with unresolved D. The V gene's germline CDR1 is SGDLS and CDR2 YYNGEE. The CDR3 is 15 residues long. The ends were cut back, 1 base at V and 4 bases at J, with 14 bases in the middle. The CDR3 loop reads CASSVTADPLYGYTF. The DNA for the CDR3 is TGTGCCAGCAGCGTAACAGCCGACCCGCTCTATGGCTACACCTTC.

This rearrangement joins TRBV11-2 to TRBJ2-7, with 10 bases aligning to TRBD2. CDR1 and CDR2 (germline): SGHAT, FQNNGV. V lost 2 bases to trimming and J lost 1 base; unmatched junction nucleotides: 8. The CDR3 is 17 amino acids. As DNA, the CDR3 is TGTGCCAGCAGCTTAATGGGCTTAGCGGGAGGATCCTACGAGCAGTACTTC. It codes for CASSLMGLAGGSYEQYF.

This clone was counted only a few times. The chain combines TRBV28 with TRBJ2-7, with TRBD2 matching 9 bases. Trimming took 6 bases from V and 8 from J; bases not matched to a gene: 8. The CDR3 consists of 13 residues. CDR1 is MDHEN, CDR2 SYDVKM, per germline. This CDR3 is CASSQGLAGQQYF. The CDR3 DNA sequence: TGTGCCAGCAGCCAAGGGCTAGCGGGGCAGCAGTACTTC.

This sequence joins TRBV4-2 and TRBJ1-2, with D possibly matching TRBD1 (5 bases). Looked up from germline, CDR1 is LGHNA and CDR2 is YNFKEQ. Trimming removed 0 bases from V and 4 bases from J, with 9 bases in between. The CDR3 covers 14 residues. The CDR3 loop reads CASSQDKQGYGYTF. The DNA of the CDR3 is TGTGCCAGCAGCCAAGATAAGCAGGGCTATGGCTACACCTTC.